These 18 T cell receptor beta chains were sequenced from one sample in a study of blood T cell repertoires in COVID-19. Sequencing used immunoSEQ multiplex PCR; TCRdb keeps in-frame clones, though not all of them. The sample holds approximately 68,000 clones, about nine tenths seen once. The sample was peripheral blood. The origin of the receptors is a man aged 45-65 years with active COVID-19.

The chain recombines TRBV11-2 with TRBJ1-2; D remains ambiguous. Germline V lookup: CDR1 SGHAT, CDR2 FQNNGV. Trimming removed 6 bases at V and 0 bases at J, with 11 bases between. The CDR3 is 14 amino acids. The CDR3 bases are TGTGCCAGCAGGAAACAGAGTGCTAACTATGGCTACACCTTC. As protein: CASRKQSANYGYTF. The full variable domain, its missing parts supplied by reference TRBV11-2 and TRBJ1-2, is EAGVAQSPRYKIIEKRQSVAFWCNPISGHATLYWYQQILGQGPKLLIQFQNNGVVDDSQLPKDRFSAERLKGVDSTLKIQPAKLEDSAVYLCASRKQSANYGYTFGSGTRLTVV.

The rearrangement uses TRBV7-2 and TRBJ2-7; 11 nucleotides agree with TRBD1. The germline V gene has CDR1 SGHTA and CDR2 FQGNSA. The ends lost 3 bases at V and 2 bases at J; junction bases unmatched: 0. The length of the CDR3 is 14 residues. CDR3: CASSLGQGAYEQYF. DNA for the CDR3: TGTGCCAGCAGCTTGGGACAGGGGGCCTACGAGCAGTACTTC.

This chain links TRBV19 with TRBJ2-3, with a tentative D call TRBD1 (6 bases). The CDR3 has 16 residues. Germline loops: CDR1 LNHDA, CDR2 SQIVND (reference sequence). Trimming left V 5 bases short and J 2 bases short, with 17 bases between. The CDR3 loop is CASSGTRQAPTDTQYF. The CDR3 DNA reads as TGTGCCAGTAGTGGAACCAGACAGGCCCCCACAGATACGCAGTATTTT. Full variable domain (outside the CDR3, taken from reference TRBV19 and TRBJ2-3): DGGITQSPKYLFRKEGQNVTLSCEQNLNHDAMYWYRQDPGQGLRLIYYSQIVNDFQKGDIAEGYSVSREKKESFPLTVTSAQKNPTAFYLCASSGTRQAPTDTQYFGPGTRLTVL.

This clone came up a few times. The J gene is TRBJ2-7, the V gene TRBV10-1, with a tentative D call TRBD1 (5 bases). Germline V gives CDR1 WNHNN, CDR2 SYGVQD (reference sequence). Trimming took 2 bases from V and 3 from J, leaving 8 bases between them. The CDR3 spans 13 residues. Here the CDR3 reads CASSENRSYEQYF. The CDR3 bases are TGCGCCAGCAGTGAGAACAGGAGCTACGAGCAGTACTTC.

This sequence joins TRBV11-2 and TRBJ1-2, with D perhaps TRBD1 (6 bases). The CDR3 length is 14 residues. Germline lookup yields CDR1 SGHAT and CDR2 FQNNGV. The V end lost 5 bases, the J end lost 5 bases, and 15 bases lay between the germline ends. CDR3 residues: CASSRSVGAYGYTF. The CDR3 DNA is TGTGCCAGCAGCCGTTCGGTGGGGGCATATGGCTACACCTTC.

V usage is TRBV6-5 and J usage is TRBJ2-7; the match to TRBD2 covers 10 bases. The trim removed 6 bases at V and 6 bases at J, leaving 8 bases unmatched. CDR3 length: 14 residues. From germline, CDR1 is MNHEY and CDR2 SVGAGI. The CDR3 is CASRVLAGVGEQYF. The CDR3 region has the DNA TGTGCCAGCAGAGTTCTAGCGGGGGTAGGCGAGCAGTACTTC.

The chain links TRBV11-2 to TRBJ2-4, with D perhaps matching TRBD1 (8 bases). CDR3 length: 14 residues. Trimming removed 7 bases at V and 5 bases at J, with 15 bases between. The V gene's germline CDR1 is SGHAT and CDR2 FQNNGV. Here the CDR3 reads CASTVTGGENIQYF. The CDR3 coding sequence is TGTGCCAGCACCGTAACAGGGGGGGAAAACATTCAGTACTTC.

This chain joins TRBV28 and TRBJ2-3; 9 nucleotides align to TRBD2. CDR1 is MDHEN and CDR2 is SYDVKM in the germline V gene. Trimming removed 4 bases from V and 5 bases from J; junction bases left unmatched: 7. CDR3 length: 15 residues. The CDR3 loop is CASSSGGRARDTQYF. The DNA of the CDR3 is TGTGCCAGCAGTTCTGGCGGGAGGGCCAGAGATACGCAGTATTTT.

The chain combines TRBV4-2 with TRBJ2-3; 15 bases are a match to TRBD2. J lost 6 bases, V lost 4 bases, and 20 bases had no gene match. Germline values: CDR1 LGHNA, CDR2 YNFKEQ. The CDR3 runs 21 residues. CDR3 in amino acids: CASSRPSGTSGRPMSHDTQYF. The CDR3 DNA sequence: TGTGCCAGCAGCCGTCCTAGCGGGACTAGCGGGAGGCCGATGAGTCATGATACGCAGTATTTT.

The gene calls are TRBV2 and TRBJ2-4, with TRBD1 matching over 8 bases. Germline values: CDR1 SNHLY, CDR2 FYNNEI. V was clipped by 8 bases and J by 3 bases; unmatched bases: 6. The CDR3 consists of 14 residues. CDR3 DNA: TGTGCCAGCCTTAATGGACAGGGCAAAAACATTCAGTACTTC. It yields the protein CASLNGQGKNIQYF.

This clone was observed a single time. This sequence joins TRBV29-1 and TRBJ2-7; D is perhaps TRBD2 (6 bases). The CDR3 sequence is 12 residues long. The V end was cut by 3 bases, the J end by 4 bases, with 10 bases between. In germline, CDR1 is SQVTM, CDR2 ANQGSEA. Here the CDR3 DNA reads TGCAGCGTTGAGGGGACTGGGTACGAGCAGTACTTC. This codes for CSVEGTGYEQYF.

The V call is TRBV6-2 or TRBV6-3, the J call TRBJ1-5; D is possibly TRBD1 (6 bases). The V end was cut by 2 bases, the J end by 0 bases, with 17 bases between. The CDR3 contains 18 residues. Germline V gene data show CDR1 as MNHEY and CDR2 as SVGEGT. The CDR3, as DNA: TGTGCCAGCAGTTACAGTTTGGACAGACCTTATAGCAATCAGCCCCAGCATTTT. Protein: CASSYSLDRPYSNQPQHF.

J is TRBJ1-2 and V is TRBV3-1 (or the pseudogene TRBV3-2), with 10 bases matching TRBD1. Germline assignment: CDR1 LGHDT and CDR2 YNNKEL (reference sequence). V lost 4 bases and J lost 2; bases outside the gene matches: 10. The CDR3 length is 17 residues. This CDR3 reads CASSPGTGDLRNYGYTF. DNA of the CDR3: TGTGCCAGCAGCCCGGGGACAGGGGATTTACGCAACTATGGCTACACCTTC.

This clone has only one observation. The J gene is TRBJ2-1, the V gene TRBV18; TRBD2 aligns across 10 bases. The CDR3 runs to 15 residues. V shed 3 bases and J 5 bases; nucleotides not matched to a gene: 4. Germline assignment: CDR1 KGHSH and CDR2 LQKENI. CDR3 coding DNA: TGTGCCAGCTCACCCGTAGCGGGAGGAAACAATGAGCAGTTCTTC. Translation gives CASSPVAGGNNEQFF.

The chain joins TRBV7-2 to TRBJ1-4; 9 bases match TRBD1. This CDR3 comprises 16 residues. From germline, CDR1 is SGHTA and CDR2 FQGNSA. V lost 2 bases, J lost 5 bases, and 6 bases stayed unmatched. The CDR3 sequence: CASSLYTGGRNEKLFF. The CDR3 bases are TGTGCCAGCAGCTTATATACAGGGGGCCGGAATGAAAAACTGTTTTTT.

The chain combines TRBV4-1 with TRBJ1-4; D call uncertain. The germline CDR1 and CDR2 sequences are MGHRA and YSYEKL. Deletions cut 0 bases from V and 4 bases from J, with 9 bases between. This CDR3 comprises 15 residues. CDR3 nucleotides: TGCGCCAGCAGCCAAGACGCCGACATTAATGAAAAACTGTTTTTT. Translated, it gives CASSQDADINEKLFF.

The rearrangement joins TRBV25-1 to TRBJ2-3; 7 positions agree with TRBD2. The CDR3 extends over 12 amino acids. Per the germline V gene, CDR1 is MGHDK and CDR2 is SYGVNS. V shed 8 bases, J shed 5 bases, and the junction held 4 bases outside the gene matches. The CDR3 nucleotides read TGTGCCAGCCCCGGCGGGGGAGATACGCAGTATTTT. Its protein product is CASPGGGDTQYF.

This chain connects TRBV7-2 to TRBJ1-5; D not resolved. The CDR3 extends over 13 amino acids. Trimming removed 1 base from V and 10 bases from J, with 11 bases in between. CDR1 and CDR2 from the germline V gene are SGHTA and FQGNSA. This CDR3 is CASSLGQELPQHF. The CDR3 DNA reads TGTGCCAGCAGCTTAGGGCAGGAATTACCCCAGCATTTT.